The 31 T cell receptor beta chains reported below all come from one sample, sequenced in a study of cytomegalovirus exposure and HLA in healthy donors. Primers for the PCR totalled 60 Vbeta and 13 Jbeta. Profiled with immunoSEQ multiplex PCR; TCRdb holds only in-frame clones, not every one. Of approximately 190,000 clones listed, over 70% were seen once; the top ten hold less than 4.5%. Sequenced input: PBMCs. These receptors were collected from a man aged 50 to 60 in good health and CMV-seronegative.

V gene TRBV11-2 combines with J gene TRBJ2-5, with TRBD2 as a possible D gene (7 bases). The V and J ends lost 5 bases and 4 bases respectively, with 17 bases between them. Germline V gives CDR1 SGHAT, CDR2 FQNNGV. The CDR3 has 15 residues. The CDR3 DNA sequence: TGTGCCAGCAGCGCGACCGGGGGGCGCAGAGAGACCCAGTACTTC. As protein: CASSATGGRRETQYF.

V is TRBV13 and J is TRBJ2-5, with 7 positions matching TRBD1. Germline V gene sequence: CDR1 PRHDT, CDR2 FYEKMQ (reference sequence). With 1 base clipped from V and 11 bases from J, the junction kept 7 bases outside the gene matches. The CDR3 loop spans 13 amino acids. The CDR3 DNA reads as TGTGCCAGCAGCTTAGTAGGGGGCCTAGAGCAGTACTTC. This translates into CASSLVGGLEQYF.

The chain employs TRBV29-1 and TRBJ2-2, with D possibly matching TRBD1 (6 bases). Trimming cost V 7 bases and J 0 bases, with 12 bases left between them. The CDR3 has 14 residues. CDR1 is SQVTM and CDR2 is ANQGSEA in the germline V gene. CDR3 sequence: CSAWGPPNTGELFF. The CDR3 bases are TGCAGCGCCTGGGGGCCACCGAACACCGGGGAGCTGTTTTTT.

To note about this clone: Compared with germline, one end of the junction differs, possibly owing to a read error. The chain recombines TRBV5-3 with TRBJ1-2, with D unclear. TRBV5-3 is annotated as an ORF whose role is uncertain. The CDR3 spans 10 residues. The CDR3, as DNA: TGTGCCAGAAGCTTATCCGCCTCCAGCTTC. Its protein product is CARSLSASSF.

The chain links TRBV27 to TRBJ1-4; 8 bases are shared with TRBD1. In germline, CDR1 is MNHEY, CDR2 SMNVEV (reference sequence). V lost 1 base and J lost 3; bases outside the gene matches: 7. The CDR3 has 17 amino acids. The CDR3 loop reads CASSLYPQGAPNEKLFF. DNA of the CDR3: TGTGCCAGCAGTTTATATCCCCAGGGGGCCCCTAATGAAAAACTGTTTTTT.

This chain connects TRBV2 to TRBJ2-2, with D possibly being TRBD2 (6 bases). Germline loops: CDR1 SNHLY, CDR2 FYNNEI. Trimming removed 4 bases at V and 3 bases at J, with 12 bases between. The CDR3 sequence is 15 residues long. The CDR3 protein is CASSVGGLYTGELFF. As DNA, the CDR3 is TGTGCCAGCAGTGTGGGGGGACTGTACACCGGGGAGCTGTTTTTT.

The rearrangement joins TRBV6-1 to TRBJ2-1, with D possibly TRBD1 on 6 matching bases. V lost 7 bases to trimming and J lost 6 bases, with 16 bases between them. CDR1 is MNHNS, CDR2 SASEGT, per germline. The CDR3 sequence is 14 residues long. CDR3 sequence (DNA): TGTGCCAGCAAATCCCAGACAGGAACCAATGAGCAGTTCTTC. Translated: CASKSQTGTNEQFF.

The chain combines TRBV6-5 with TRBJ2-3; possibly TRBD2 for D (6 bases). The germline V gene encodes CDR1 MNHEY and CDR2 SVGAGI. The CDR3 is made up of 14 amino acids. Trimming removed 6 bases from V and 1 base from J, with 11 bases in between. DNA for the CDR3: TGTGCCAGCAGCCAGGGAGGTCGCACAGATACGCAGTATTTT. It yields the protein CASSQGGRTDTQYF.

The V call is TRBV19, the J call TRBJ1-2, with TRBD1 identical over 7 bases. Trimming removed 5 bases from V and 0 bases from J; junction bases left unmatched: 6. The V gene's germline CDR1 is LNHDA and CDR2 SQIVND (reference sequence). The CDR3 contains 15 residues. The CDR3 region has the DNA TGTGCCAGTAGTTCCCGGACAGGACCTAACTATGGCTACACCTTC. Protein sequence: CASSSRTGPNYGYTF.

V usage is TRBV5-8 and J usage is TRBJ2-7; 9 bases are a match to TRBD2. The V gene end was trimmed by 4 bases and the J gene end by 3 bases; junction bases not matched to a gene: 11. This CDR3 contains 16 residues. CDR1 is SGHTS, CDR2 YDEGEE, per germline. The CDR3 spells CASSPWRGGRHYEQYF. The CDR3, as DNA: TGTGCCAGCAGCCCTTGGCGGGGGGGTAGACACTACGAGCAGTACTTC.

Of note for this clone: This CDR3 is missing its conserved last phenylalanine or tryptophan, likely due to a read error. V is TRBV6-5 and J is TRBJ2-7, with 8 bases that match TRBD1. Germline CDR1 and CDR2: MNHEY and SVGAGI. The CDR3 length is 15 residues. J gave up 2 bases and V 5 bases, and 8 bases lay outside the gene matches. As DNA, the CDR3 is TGTGCCAGCAGTCACCCCGGGACAGGAACCTACGAGCAGTACCTC. Encoded protein: CASSHPGTGTYEQYL.

The gene calls are TRBV7-2 and TRBJ2-5, with TRBD2 as a possible D gene (6 bases). With 4 bases removed from V and 4 bases from J, the gap between germline ends came to 16 bases. The CDR3 extends over 15 amino acids. Germline CDR1 and CDR2: SGHTA and FQGNSA. CDR3 in amino acids: CASSYLRGLRETQYF. The DNA for the CDR3 is TGTGCCAGCAGCTATCTCCGGGGACTTAGAGAGACCCAGTACTTC.

The CDR3 region is CASSIEQGMGGYTF. CDR3 DNA sequence: TGTGCCAGCAGCATAGAACAGGGTATGGGTGGCTACACCTTC. The chain employs TRBV9 and TRBJ1-2; a possible D gene is TRBD1 (6 bases). The length of the CDR3 is 14 residues. The germline gives CDR1 SGDLS, CDR2 YYNGEE. V lost 4 bases to trimming and J lost 7 bases, with 17 bases between them. The full variable domain, its missing parts supplied by reference TRBV9 and TRBJ1-2, is DSGVTQTPKHLITATGQRVTLRCSPRSGDLSVYWYQQSLDQGLQFLIQYYNGEERAKGNILERFSAQQFPDLHSELNLSSLELGDSALYFCASSIEQGMGGYTFGSGTRLTVV.

The rearrangement uses TRBV18 and TRBJ1-6; D is ambiguous. The CDR3 loop spans 13 amino acids. The V end was cut by 2 bases, the J end by 8 bases, with 7 bases between. Germline lookup yields CDR1 KGHSH and CDR2 LQKENI. This chain's CDR3 is CASSPGEHSPLHF. Written as DNA, the CDR3 is TGTGCCAGCTCACCAGGGGAGCATTCACCCCTCCACTTT.

This rearrangement joins TRBV4-3 to TRBJ2-5; TRBD2 is a possible D gene (6 bases). Gene TRBJ2-7 matches the end of the DNA better, so the J call may be wrong. The CDR3 is 15 residues long. Germline V gives CDR1 LGHNA, CDR2 YSLEER. The CDR3 DNA sequence: TGCGCCAGCAGCCAAGATTATCGGGGGAACTACGAGCAGTACTTC. It is translated as CASSQDYRGNYEQYF.

The rearrangement uses TRBV19 and TRBJ2-6; D possibly corresponds to TRBD1 (5 bases). The CDR3 has 16 amino acids. V was shortened by 5 bases and J by 1 base, with 12 bases between the two germline ends. Germline lookup yields CDR1 LNHDA and CDR2 SQIVND (reference sequence). DNA of the CDR3: TGTGCCAGTAGTTCCGTCACAGGATCTGGGGCCAACGTCCTGACTTTC. This sequence encodes CASSSVTGSGANVLTF.

This chain connects TRBV6-4 to TRBJ1-2; possible D gene TRBD1, 5 bases. The V end lost 7 bases, the J end lost 7 bases, and 37 bases lay between the germline ends. Germline V gene lookup returns CDR1 MRHNA and CDR2 SNTAGT. CDR3 length: 20 residues. Here the CDR3 reads CASKRSGLFWQGDPSGGYTF. In nucleotides, the CDR3 is TGTGCCAGCAAGAGGTCGGGTCTATTCTGGCAGGGTGACCCCTCGGGTGGCTACACCTTC.

This clone was observed a few times. J is TRBJ2-1 and V is TRBV4-2; 8 positions agree with TRBD2. The CDR3 has 16 residues. Germline V CDR1 and CDR2: LGHNA, YNFKEQ. V was pared by 0 bases and J by 2 bases, with 3 bases of the junction left unmatched. The CDR3 DNA follows: TGTGCCAGCAGCCAAGAGGAGGGACTAGCCTACAATGAGCAGTTCTTC. It is translated as CASSQEEGLAYNEQFF.

V usage is TRBV11-3 and J usage is TRBJ2-5; 8 positions agree with TRBD1. The DNA end is more similar to TRBJ2-7, so the J call may be wrong. This CDR3 has 14 residues. CDR1 and CDR2 from the germline V gene are SGHNT and YENEEA. DNA for the CDR3: TGTGCCAGCAGCCGGACAGGGAACTCCTACGAGCAGTACTTC. Residues: CASSRTGNSYEQYF.

V and J are TRBV5-1 and TRBJ2-3, with D possibly being TRBD2 (5 bases). This CDR3 region has 13 residues. Germline-derived CDR1 and CDR2 are SGHRS and YFSETQ. V was clipped by 5 bases and J by 6 bases, with 13 bases between them. CDR3 region: CASRRTLWDTQYF. CDR3 bases: TGCGCCAGCAGACGGACTCTTTGGGATACGCAGTATTTT.

This chain connects TRBV6-5 to TRBJ1-6; the match to TRBD1 covers 8 bases. V trimming: 7 bases; J trimming: 5 bases; junction bases outside the gene matches: 7. The CDR3 spans 15 residues. Germline V gene data show CDR1 as MNHEY and CDR2 as SVGAGI. The CDR3 loop reads CASKADRGDNSPLHF. CDR3 nucleotides: TGTGCCAGCAAAGCCGACAGGGGAGATAATTCACCCCTCCACTTT.

The rearrangement links TRBV6-1 to TRBJ2-3; TRBD2 aligns across 15 bases. The germline gives CDR1 MNHNS, CDR2 SASEGT. The CDR3 extends over 19 amino acids. The ends lost 6 bases at V and 1 base at J; junction bases unmatched: 11. This chain's CDR3 is CASSETGTSGGSRTDTQYF. The CDR3 DNA reads TGTGCCAGCAGCGAAACCGGGACTAGCGGGGGGTCACGCACAGATACGCAGTATTTT.

J is TRBJ2-7 and V is TRBV5-1; 12 positions match TRBD2. There are 16 residues in the CDR3. J was trimmed by 6 bases and V by 0 bases; bases with no gene match: 7. CDR1 SGHRS and CDR2 YFSETQ come from the germline V gene. CDR3 in DNA: TGCGCCAGCAGCTTGGACCTAGCGGGGGGGCCGGGCGAGCAGTACTTC. Its protein product is CASSLDLAGGPGEQYF. Full variable domain (outside the CDR3, taken from reference TRBV5-1 and TRBJ2-7): KAGVTQTPRYLIKTRGQQVTLSCSPISGHRSVSWYQQTPGQGLQFLFEYFSETQRNKGNFPGRFSGRQFSNSRSEMNVSTLELGDSALYLCASSLDLAGGPGEQYFGPGTRLTVT.

The rearrangement uses TRBV18 and TRBJ1-1, with D possibly being TRBD1 (6 bases). V lost 1 base and J 7 bases, leaving 25 bases between the germline ends. The V gene's germline CDR1 is KGHSH and CDR2 LQKENI. The CDR3 is 18 residues long. The CDR3 spells CASSPLMLTGRWWVEAFF. The CDR3 nucleotides are TGTGCCAGCTCACCACTAATGCTAACAGGGCGATGGTGGGTTGAAGCTTTCTTT.

The V call is TRBV27, the J call TRBJ1-6; D gene ambiguous. CDR3 length: 16 amino acids. Deletions cut 2 bases from V and 2 bases from J, with 10 bases between. CDR1 is MNHEY and CDR2 is SMNVEV in the germline V gene (reference sequence). This CDR3 is CASSLGFNAYNSPLHF. The DNA of the CDR3 is TGTGCCAGCAGTTTAGGCTTTAACGCCTATAATTCACCCCTCCACTTT.

The chain carries TRBV6-5 and TRBJ1-2, with D perhaps matching TRBD1 (5 bases). Germline CDR1 reads MNHEY; CDR2 reads SVGAGI. The CDR3 is 13 amino acids. V was shortened by 1 base and J by 8 bases, with 11 bases between the two germline ends. CDR3 nucleotide sequence: TGTGCCAGCAGTTACTTATTGGGGCGGGGCTACACCTTC. This codes for CASSYLLGRGYTF.

This sequence joins TRBV25-1 and TRBJ1-5; D remains ambiguous. V gave up 1 base and J gave up 4 bases, with 8 bases separating them. In germline, CDR1 is MGHDK, CDR2 SYGVNS. The CDR3 contains 14 residues. The CDR3 is CASSESGLNQPQHF. The CDR3 coding sequence is TGTGCCAGCAGTGAATCCGGACTGAATCAGCCCCAGCATTTT.

V is TRBV5-6 and J is TRBJ1-3; D is possibly TRBD1 (5 bases). The ends were cut back, 0 bases at V and 5 bases at J, with 15 bases in the middle. This CDR3 has 16 amino acids. Germline assignment: CDR1 SGHDT and CDR2 YYEEEE. CDR3 loop: CASSLVSGKFRNTIYF. CDR3 DNA sequence: TGTGCCAGCAGCTTGGTGTCAGGGAAGTTTAGAAACACCATATATTTT.

This clone is a singleton in its sample. Here the CDR3 reads CASGAGASYEQYF. The CDR3 DNA follows: TGTGCCAGCGGTGCGGGGGCCTCCTACGAGCAGTACTTC. The chain joins TRBV9 to TRBJ2-5; TRBD2 might be the D (7 bases). The end of the DNA is better explained by TRBJ2-7, so the J call may be wrong. CDR3 length equals 13 residues. Germline values: CDR1 SGDLS, CDR2 YYNGEE.

The chain employs TRBV6-5 and TRBJ2-7, with 13 bases aligning to TRBD2. The germline CDR1 and CDR2 sequences are MNHEY and SVGAGI. V was clipped by 5 bases and J by 4 bases; unmatched bases: 5. The CDR3 has 15 residues. The CDR3 spells CASSRLAGGPYEQYF. CDR3 sequence (DNA): TGTGCCAGCAGTCGACTAGCGGGGGGCCCATACGAGCAGTACTTC.

The J gene is TRBJ2-2, the V gene TRBV6-1, with 8 bases lining up with TRBD1. The length of the CDR3 is 15 residues. Germline V CDR1 and CDR2: MNHNS, SASEGT. J lost 4 bases, V lost 6 bases, and 7 bases had no gene match. The CDR3 is CASRPGQDSTGELFF. CDR3 nucleotide sequence: TGTGCCAGCAGACCGGGACAGGACTCCACCGGGGAGCTGTTTTTT.